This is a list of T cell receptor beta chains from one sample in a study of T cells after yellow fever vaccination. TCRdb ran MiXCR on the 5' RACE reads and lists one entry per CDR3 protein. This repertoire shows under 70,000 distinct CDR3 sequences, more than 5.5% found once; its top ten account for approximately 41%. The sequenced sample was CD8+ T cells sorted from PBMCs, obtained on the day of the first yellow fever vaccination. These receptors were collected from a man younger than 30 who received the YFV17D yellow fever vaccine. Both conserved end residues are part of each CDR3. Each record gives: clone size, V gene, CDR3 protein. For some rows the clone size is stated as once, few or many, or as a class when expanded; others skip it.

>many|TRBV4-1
CASSQRDSPNTEAFF
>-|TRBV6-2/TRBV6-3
CASSYIGAAQPQHF
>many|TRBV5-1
CASSFGGDGPYEQYF
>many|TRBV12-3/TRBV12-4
CASTDRGWGYTF
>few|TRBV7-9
CASSFEDTNQPQHF
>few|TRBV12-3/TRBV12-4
CASSLRGAGEKLFF
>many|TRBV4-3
CASSQDMGNTEAFF
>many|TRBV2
CASKTGQRNNEQFF
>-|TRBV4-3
CASSPLYPLAHQGEPNQETQYF
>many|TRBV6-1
CASSEAEGTQETQYF
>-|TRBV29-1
CSVGGGGHVPDTQYF
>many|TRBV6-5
CASSHGGSAYEQYF
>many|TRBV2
CASSAGVTTNEKLFF
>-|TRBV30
CAWSVDGGTVYYGYTF
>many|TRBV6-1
CASSLRPTETYEQYF
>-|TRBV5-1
CASSTGTGIYEQYF
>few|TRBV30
CAWSGAGTTSDTQYF
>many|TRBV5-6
CASSLRDGLNTEAFF
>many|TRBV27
CASSPMGQYNEQFF
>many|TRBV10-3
CAISESGEHTQYF
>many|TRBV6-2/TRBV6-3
CASSYAGYEQYF
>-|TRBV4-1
CASSQEGLGGEQFF
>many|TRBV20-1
CSGLTGRSQYEQYF
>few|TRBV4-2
CASSQVWIWGQNPSTDTQYF
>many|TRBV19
CASSPGGGMGAFF
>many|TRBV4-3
CASSRDGTKERQFF
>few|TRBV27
CASSLMGGSGANVLTF
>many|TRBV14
CASSQQGALGTEAFF
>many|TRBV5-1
CASTRGHGYNEQFF
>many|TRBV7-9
CASSLGQGLAAYF
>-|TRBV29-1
CSVEGVGTSSDTQYF